This T cell receptor beta chain appears in the sequencing data of a study of cytomegalovirus exposure and HLA in healthy donors. The study's findings and limits: Most of the CMV-associated TCR beta chains (in a later analysis) appeared to be HLA-restricted. There were several of the most significant clusters that appeared linked to common viral pathogens in a later analysis.

Primers for the PCR totalled 60 Vbeta and 13 Jbeta. Only in-frame clones appear in the TCRdb table, and some are missing; sequencing was by immunoSEQ multiplex PCR. The sample shows under 150,000 clones, more than 70% of them seen only once. Details on this clone: Its antigen is undetermined.

This CDR3 contains 13 residues. The V end was cut by 7 bases, the J end by 2 bases, with 12 bases between. Germline values: CDR1 MDHEN, CDR2 SYDVKM. The clonotype originates from a woman aged 55-75 years in good health and CMV-seronegative. V and J are TRBV28 and TRBJ2-7, with D perhaps matching TRBD1 (6 bases). The source material was PBMCs. The CDR3 here is CASIPTGAYEQYF. In DNA, the CDR3 is TGTGCCAGCATCCCGACAGGCGCCTACGAGCAGTACTTC.